The clone carrying this TCR beta chain has a single count. Profiling relied on immunoSEQ multiplex PCR, and the TCRdb table lists in-frame clones only, not all of them. Here the sample spans 150,000 to 170,000 clones, about 94% being singletons. These data come from a study of control samples from healthy donors and cancer patients. The V and J ends lost 5 bases and 3 bases, in that order; junction bases with no gene match: 7. Per germline, CDR1 SGHVS and CDR2 FQNEAQ. The CDR3 contains 15 residues. This TCR derives from a man aged 40-49 years in good health. Sequencing was done on a sample of blood. This chain joins TRBV7-8 and TRBJ1-5; 7 bases align to TRBD1. The CDR3: CASSKKTGTNQPQHF. In DNA form, the CDR3 reads TGTGCCAGCAGCAAAAAGACAGGGACCAATCAGCCCCAGCATTTT.